This entry lists 17 T cell receptor beta chains sequenced from one sample in a study of T cells expressing NK-cell markers. Following a re-call of the 5' RACE reads, TCRdb has one entry per CDR3 protein and lacks DNA. The sample table includes about 460,000 distinct CDR3 sequences. Sequences were obtained from blood T cells: a sorted CD56 or NKG2C T cell subset, CD4+ or CD8+ T cells, or bulk PBMC T cells (not recorded which). The receptor source for this set is a woman aged 50 to 60 in good health.

V usage is TRBV2 and J usage is TRBJ2-1. This CDR3 spans 15 amino acids. Germline V CDR1 and CDR2: SNHLY, FYNNEI. CDR3: CASSELTSSYNEQFF.

The chain joins TRBV13 to TRBJ1-1; the TRBD1 assignment by TCRdb is unverifiable without DNA. Germline CDR1 is PRHDT and CDR2 is FYEKMQ (reference sequence). The CDR3 covers 15 residues. The CDR3 sequence: CASSFTGVVNTEAFF.

The V and J genes are TRBV20-1 and TRBJ2-7; checking the TCRdb D call of TRBD1 is not possible without DNA. CDR3 length equals 15 residues. Per the germline V gene, CDR1 is DFQATT and CDR2 is SNEGSKA (reference sequence). CDR3 sequence: CSARDPGQGLYEQYF.

This chain links TRBV19 with TRBJ2-3. CDR3 length: 13 residues. Germline V gene data show CDR1 as LNHDA and CDR2 as SQIVND (reference sequence). This CDR3 is CASRLLNTDTQYF.

The chain recombines TRBV19 with TRBJ2-3. Germline V gene sequence: CDR1 LNHDA, CDR2 SQIVND (reference sequence). This CDR3 comprises 15 residues. The CDR3 sequence: CASSIDPARTDTQYF.

V and J are TRBV27 and TRBJ2-1; TCRdb picks TRBD1, but there is no DNA to check that call. Germline loops: CDR1 MNHEY, CDR2 SMNVEV (reference sequence). There are 15 residues in the CDR3. The CDR3 region is CASPVPGTDYNEQFF.

The rearrangement joins TRBV12-3 or TRBV12-4 to TRBJ1-5. The CDR3 sequence is 16 residues long. The CDR3 protein is CASQRASIVSNQPQHF.

J is TRBJ2-4 and V is TRBV28; TCRdb reports TRBD1, a call that lacks DNA to check it against. Germline CDR1 and CDR2: MDHEN and SYDVKM. The CDR3 sequence is 17 residues long. The CDR3 is CASRRGTVLLAKNIQYF.

The chain recombines TRBV24-1 with TRBJ1-2; TCRdb calls TRBD1, which cannot be checked without DNA. This CDR3 is 15 amino acids long. CDR1 and CDR2 from the germline V gene are KGHDR and SFDVKD. The CDR3 is CATSRGAGDRYGYTF.

This chain uses TRBV3-1 with TRBJ2-3; with no DNA, the TCRdb D assignment of TRBD1 cannot be verified. The CDR3 is made up of 13 amino acids. In germline, CDR1 is LGHDT, CDR2 YNNKEL (reference sequence). The CDR3 reads CASSLTPRNTQYF.

V usage is TRBV25-1 and J usage is TRBJ1-5; TCRdb's D gene call, TRBD1, goes unchecked for lack of DNA. Per germline, CDR1 MGHDK and CDR2 SYGVNS. The CDR3 contains 16 residues. CDR3: CASSDSRGPGNQPQHF. The whole variable domain, filled in from reference TRBV25-1 and TRBJ1-5, reads EADIYQTPRYLVIGTGKKITLECSQTMGHDKMYWYQQDPGMELHLIHYSYGVNSTEKGDLSSESTVSRIRTEHFPLTLESARPSHTSQYLCASSDSRGPGNQPQHFGDGTRLSIL.

The chain joins TRBV7-6 to TRBJ2-5; with no DNA, the TCRdb D assignment of TRBD2 cannot be verified. The CDR3 covers 15 residues. The V gene's germline CDR1 is SGHVS and CDR2 FNYEAQ. CDR3 protein: CASRETSGGQETQYF.

The J gene is TRBJ2-1, the V gene TRBV5-1; TCRdb's D gene call, TRBD2, goes unchecked for lack of DNA. CDR3 length: 15 residues. Per the germline V gene, CDR1 is SGHRS and CDR2 is YFSETQ. CDR3 sequence: CASSSLAVKYNEQFF. Complete variable domain (other parts from reference TRBV5-1 and TRBJ2-1): KAGVTQTPRYLIKTRGQQVTLSCSPISGHRSVSWYQQTPGQGLQFLFEYFSETQRNKGNFPGRFSGRQFSNSRSEMNVSTLELGDSALYLCASSSLAVKYNEQFFGPGTRLTVL.

This chain connects TRBV4-1 to TRBJ2-1; TCRdb's D call of TRBD1 is untestable without DNA. The CDR3 has 14 amino acids. Germline V gene data show CDR1 as MGHRA and CDR2 as YSYEKL. Here the CDR3 reads CASSPWGIGNEQFF.

This sequence joins TRBV12-3 or TRBV12-4 and TRBJ2-2. The CDR3 is 16 amino acids. The CDR3 loop reads CASSFRQIERTGELFF.

V and J are TRBV7-3 and TRBJ2-2; there is no DNA to check the TCRdb D call of TRBD1. The CDR3 runs to 15 residues. Germline V gene sequence: CDR1 SGHTA, CDR2 FQGTGA. CDR3 protein: CASSSTPGFTGELFF.

V gene TRBV6-5 combines with J gene TRBJ2-6. The length of the CDR3 is 11 residues. CDR1 and CDR2 from the germline V gene are MNHEY and SVGAGI. This chain's CDR3 is CASAGANVLTF.